The present TCR beta chain was sequenced within a study of blood T cell repertoires in COVID-19. Clones were sequenced by immunoSEQ multiplex PCR, and TCRdb holds only the in-frame ones, with some missing. The sample has some 390,000 clones; 80% to 90% are singletons. The study counted Cohort 3 donors as recovered given two negative PCRs, clearance, or symptom resolution. Germline assignment: CDR1 SGHRS and CDR2 YFSETQ. The V gene lost 5 bases and the J gene lost 1 base, with 13 bases spanning the gap. The CDR3 is 14 residues long. This rearrangement joins TRBV5-1 to TRBJ2-7; D gene uncertain. The sequence was obtained from a man between 25 and 39 years old who had recovered from COVID-19. The sample consisted of PBMCs or T cells enriched from blood (not recorded which). As DNA, the CDR3 is TGCGCCAGCAGAATAAATGTTATATCCTACGAGCAGTACTTC. The encoded protein is CASRINVISYEQYF.